Described below is a single T cell receptor (beta chain) sequence and its context. The record originates from a study of T cells expressing NK-cell markers. Germline V gene data show CDR1 as KGHSH and CDR2 as LQKENI. This CDR3 is built from 15 residues. TCRdb reanalyzed the 5' RACE reads, giving one entry per CDR3 protein sequence and no DNA. The sample has about 260,000 distinct CDR3 sequences. The material sequenced was blood T cells: a sorted CD56 or NKG2C T cell subset, CD4+ or CD8+ T cells, or bulk PBMC T cells (not recorded which). The rearrangement uses TRBV18 and TRBJ2-1. The clonotype originates from a woman aged 18-70 years in good health. CDR3: CASSPQGVVYNEQFF.